The present T cell receptor beta chain was sequenced within a study of blood T cells in healthy people across ages. The CDR3 is 12 residues long. The germline CDR1 and CDR2 sequences are SQVTM and ANQGSEA. The V gene end was trimmed by 7 bases and the J gene end by 5 bases; junction bases not matched to a gene: 5. For the second PCR, which ran for about 6 to 11 cycles, a sample-barcoded 5' primer and a J-beta primer mix were used. Each CDR3 protein gets one entry after TCRdb re-called the 5' RACE reads with MiXCR. This table has 1,300,000 or so distinct CDR3 sequences, roughly 60% appearing once. The clonotype originates from a man aged 18 to 30 in good health. V gene TRBV29-1 combines with J gene TRBJ1-2; 9 bases match TRBD1. Sequencing was performed on blood. The CDR3, as DNA: TGCAGCGGGACAGGGGAGGCATATGGCTACACCTTC. Translated: CSGTGEAYGYTF.